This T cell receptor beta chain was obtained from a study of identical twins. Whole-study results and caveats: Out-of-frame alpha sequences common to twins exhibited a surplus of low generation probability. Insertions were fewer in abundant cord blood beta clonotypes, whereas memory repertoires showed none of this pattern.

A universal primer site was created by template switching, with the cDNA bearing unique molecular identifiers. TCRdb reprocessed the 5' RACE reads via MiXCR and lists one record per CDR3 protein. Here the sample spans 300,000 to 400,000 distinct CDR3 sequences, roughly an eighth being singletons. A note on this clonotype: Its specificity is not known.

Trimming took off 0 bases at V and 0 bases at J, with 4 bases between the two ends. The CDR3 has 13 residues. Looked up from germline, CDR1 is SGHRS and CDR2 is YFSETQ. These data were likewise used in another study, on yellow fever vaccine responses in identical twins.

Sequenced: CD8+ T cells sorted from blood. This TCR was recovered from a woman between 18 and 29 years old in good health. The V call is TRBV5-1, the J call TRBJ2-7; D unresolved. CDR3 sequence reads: CASSLATSYEQYF. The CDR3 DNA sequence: TGCGCCAGCAGCTTGGCTACCTCCTACGAGCAGTACTTC.